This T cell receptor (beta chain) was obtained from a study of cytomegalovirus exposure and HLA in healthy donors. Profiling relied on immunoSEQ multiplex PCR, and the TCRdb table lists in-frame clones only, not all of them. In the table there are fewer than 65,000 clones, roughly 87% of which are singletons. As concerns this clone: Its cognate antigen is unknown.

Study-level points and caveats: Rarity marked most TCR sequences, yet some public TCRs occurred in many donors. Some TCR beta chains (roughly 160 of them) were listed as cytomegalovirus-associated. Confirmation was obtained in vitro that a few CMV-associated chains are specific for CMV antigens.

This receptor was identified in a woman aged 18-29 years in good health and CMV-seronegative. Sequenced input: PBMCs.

Here the CDR3 reads CASSPPGQGYEQYF. The CDR3 DNA reads TGTGCCAGCTCACCGCCGGGACAGGGATACGAGCAGTACTTC. The genes are TRBV18 and TRBJ2-7, with TRBD1 identical over 9 bases. J was trimmed by 4 bases and V by 3 bases; bases with no gene match: 4. Germline values: CDR1 KGHSH, CDR2 LQKENI. The CDR3 is made up of 14 amino acids.